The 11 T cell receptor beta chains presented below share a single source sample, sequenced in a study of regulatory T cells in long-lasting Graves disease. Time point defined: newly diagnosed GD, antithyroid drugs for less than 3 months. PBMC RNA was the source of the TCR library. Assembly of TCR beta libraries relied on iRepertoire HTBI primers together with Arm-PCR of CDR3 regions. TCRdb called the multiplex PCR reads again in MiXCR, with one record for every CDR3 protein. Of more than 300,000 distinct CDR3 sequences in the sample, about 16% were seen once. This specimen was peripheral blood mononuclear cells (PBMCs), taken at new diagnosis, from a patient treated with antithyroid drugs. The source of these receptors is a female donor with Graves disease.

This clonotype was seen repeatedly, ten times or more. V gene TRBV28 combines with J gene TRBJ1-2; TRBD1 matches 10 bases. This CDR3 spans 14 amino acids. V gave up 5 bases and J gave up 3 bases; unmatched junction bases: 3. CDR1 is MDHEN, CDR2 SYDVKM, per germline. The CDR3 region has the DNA TGTGCCAGCAGTCGGGACAGGGGTTACTATGGCTACACCTTC. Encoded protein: CASSRDRGYYGYTF.

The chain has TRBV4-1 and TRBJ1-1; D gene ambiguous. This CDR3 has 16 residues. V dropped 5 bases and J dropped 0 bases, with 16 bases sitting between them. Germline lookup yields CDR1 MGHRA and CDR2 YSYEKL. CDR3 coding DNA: TGCGCCAGCAGCACCCGATTGACCGCAGTGAACACTGAAGCTTTCTTT. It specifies CASSTRLTAVNTEAFF.

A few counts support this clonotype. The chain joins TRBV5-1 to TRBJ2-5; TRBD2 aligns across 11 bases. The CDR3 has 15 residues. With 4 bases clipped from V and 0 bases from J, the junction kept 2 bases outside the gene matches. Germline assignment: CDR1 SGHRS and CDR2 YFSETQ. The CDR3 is CASSQGLADQETQYF. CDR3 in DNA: TGCGCCAGCAGCCAGGGACTAGCGGACCAAGAGACCCAGTACTTC.

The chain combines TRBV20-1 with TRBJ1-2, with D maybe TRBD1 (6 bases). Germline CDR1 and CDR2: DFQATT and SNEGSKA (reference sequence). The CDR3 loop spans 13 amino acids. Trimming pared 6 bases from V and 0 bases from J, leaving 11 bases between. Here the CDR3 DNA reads TGCAGTGCAGCCCACAGGGCTAACTATGGCTACACCTTC. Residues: CSAAHRANYGYTF.

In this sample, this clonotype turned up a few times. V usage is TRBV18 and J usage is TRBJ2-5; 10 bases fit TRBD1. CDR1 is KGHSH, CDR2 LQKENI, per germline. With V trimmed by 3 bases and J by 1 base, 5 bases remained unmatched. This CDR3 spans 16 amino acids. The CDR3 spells CASSPMGQGLQETQYF. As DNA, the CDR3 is TGTGCCAGCTCACCGATGGGACAGGGGCTCCAAGAGACCCAGTACTTC.

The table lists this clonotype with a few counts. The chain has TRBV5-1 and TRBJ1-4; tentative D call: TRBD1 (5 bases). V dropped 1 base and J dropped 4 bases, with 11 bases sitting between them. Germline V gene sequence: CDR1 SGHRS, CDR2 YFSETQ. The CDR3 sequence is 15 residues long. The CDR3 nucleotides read TGCGCCAGCAGCTTGAGGTTACAGGATAATGAAAAACTGTTTTTT. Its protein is CASSLRLQDNEKLFF.

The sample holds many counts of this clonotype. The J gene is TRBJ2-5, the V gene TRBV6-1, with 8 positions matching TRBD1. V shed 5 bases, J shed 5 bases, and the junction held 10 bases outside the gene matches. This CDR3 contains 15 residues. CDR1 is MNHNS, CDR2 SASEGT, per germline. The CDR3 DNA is TGTGCCAGCAGTCGCCCCGGACAGGGTCTTGAGACCCAGTACTTC. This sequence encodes CASSRPGQGLETQYF.

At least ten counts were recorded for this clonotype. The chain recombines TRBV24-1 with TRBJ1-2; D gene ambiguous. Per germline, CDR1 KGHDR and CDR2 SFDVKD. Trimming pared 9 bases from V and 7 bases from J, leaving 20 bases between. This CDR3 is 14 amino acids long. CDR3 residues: CATSPLKALSGYTF. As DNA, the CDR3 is TGTGCCACCTCCCCGCTTAAGGCTCTCTCTGGCTACACCTTC.

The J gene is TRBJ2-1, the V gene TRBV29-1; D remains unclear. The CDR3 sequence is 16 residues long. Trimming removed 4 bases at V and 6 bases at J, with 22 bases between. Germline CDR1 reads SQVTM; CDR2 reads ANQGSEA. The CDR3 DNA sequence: TGCAGCGTTGGGTACCTTGAGGTCTTACCGAGCAATGAGCAGTTCTTC. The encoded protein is CSVGYLEVLPSNEQFF.

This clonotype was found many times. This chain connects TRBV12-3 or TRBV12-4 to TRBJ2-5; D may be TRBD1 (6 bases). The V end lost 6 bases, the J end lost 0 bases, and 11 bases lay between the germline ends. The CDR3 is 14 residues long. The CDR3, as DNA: TGTGCCAGCAGATCCGACAGGTACCAAGAGACCCAGTACTTC. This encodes CASRSDRYQETQYF.

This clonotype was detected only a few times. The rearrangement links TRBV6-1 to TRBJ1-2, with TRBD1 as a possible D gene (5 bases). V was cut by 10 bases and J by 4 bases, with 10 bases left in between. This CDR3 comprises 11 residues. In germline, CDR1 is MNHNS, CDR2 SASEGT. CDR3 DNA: TGTGCCACCGGGGCGGGCTATGGCTACACCTTC. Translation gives CATGAGYGYTF.